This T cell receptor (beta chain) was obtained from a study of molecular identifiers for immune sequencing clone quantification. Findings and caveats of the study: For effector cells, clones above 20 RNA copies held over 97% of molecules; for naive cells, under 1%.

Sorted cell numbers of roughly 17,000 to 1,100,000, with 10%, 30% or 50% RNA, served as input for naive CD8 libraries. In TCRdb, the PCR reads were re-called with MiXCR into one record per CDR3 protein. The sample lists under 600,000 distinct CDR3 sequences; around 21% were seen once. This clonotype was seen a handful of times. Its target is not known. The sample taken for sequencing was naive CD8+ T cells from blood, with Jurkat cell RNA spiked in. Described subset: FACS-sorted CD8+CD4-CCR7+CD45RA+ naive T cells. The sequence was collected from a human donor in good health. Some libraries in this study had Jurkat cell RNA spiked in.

CDR3 sequence (DNA): TGCGCCAGCAGCCAGAGTTGGGGGAAGGGCTACCAGGGTTGGGAGCAGTACTTC. Translation: CASSQSWGKGYQGWEQYF. V is TRBV4-3 and J is TRBJ2-7; D might be TRBD1 or TRBD2, each matching 5 bases. CDR3 size: 18 residues. The V end lost 3 bases, the J end lost 7 bases, and 28 bases lay between the germline ends. Germline values: CDR1 LGHNA, CDR2 YSLEER.